This T cell receptor beta chain was sequenced in a study of blood T cell repertoires in COVID-19. About the study: T cells, B-cell-depleted T cells, or PBMCs provided the cDNA or gDNA that served as material.

V trimming: 3 bases; J trimming: 4 bases; junction bases outside the gene matches: 14. CDR1 and CDR2 from the germline V gene are SGHTA and FQGNSA. The CDR3 length is 18 residues. Methods used by the authors: Reference gene primer amplification yielded estimated nucleated cell counts. TCRdb keeps only in-frame clones here, not all; method: immunoSEQ multiplex PCR. Clone size and the V and J calls come from that table; the DNA yielded D and trimming. The sample has fewer than 400,000 clones, 83% seen once; the top ten hold 2.5% to 3%. The receptor comes from a man aged 30 to 45 with active or convalescent COVID-19. The sequenced sample was peripheral blood. V is TRBV7-2 and J is TRBJ2-2, with TRBD1 matching over 7 bases. The CDR3 DNA reads TGTGCCAGCAGCTTCACCTCCTCTGGGACAGCGAGCACCGGGGAGCTGTTTTTT. This translates into CASSFTSSGTASTGELFF.